This TCR beta chain derives from a study of T cell repertoires in cytomegalovirus infection. The overall study: Based on public TCR beta signatures, there were indications of CMV infection and of a matching HLA type. Regarding the study as a whole: The ex vivo response showed dominance by HLA-C-restricted CMV-specific TCR beta clonotypes.

Via MiXCR, TCRdb re-called the reads, giving one row per CDR3 protein. This table has 150,000 to 200,000 distinct CDR3 sequences, roughly 9.8% appearing once. From germline, CDR1 is MRHNA and CDR2 SNTAGT. The CDR3 sequence is 11 residues long. V dropped 7 bases and J dropped 11 bases, with 14 bases sitting between them. About this clonotype: Its antigen is not known.

V is TRBV6-4 and J is TRBJ1-1; D is ambiguous. The sequencing input was PBMCs. This clonotype originated in a human donor in good health (CMV status not recorded). Some clones in this sample may be carry-over from other donors' samples. The CDR3, as DNA: TGTGCCAGCATAAGGGTTTACTGGGCTTTCTTT. Amino acid sequence: CASIRVYWAFF.